The entry below describes one T cell receptor beta chain. The sample comes from a study of blood T cell repertoires in COVID-19. Assay used: immunoSEQ multiplex PCR; TCRdb lists only in-frame clones, some missing. Of around 220,000 clones listed, about nine tenths were seen once; the top ten hold approximately 2%. Participants' reported clinical history set cohort assignment. The CDR3 sequence is 15 residues long. Germline V CDR1 and CDR2: SGHNT, YYREEE (reference sequence). J was trimmed by 14 bases and V by 4 bases; bases with no gene match: 14. V gene TRBV5-4 combines with J gene TRBJ1-3; 11 bases align to TRBD1. The receptor's source is a woman aged 18-30 years who had recovered from COVID-19. Material: PBMCs or T cells enriched from blood (not recorded which). CDR3 DNA sequence: TGTGCCAGCAGCGACCGGGGACAGGGGGTTTCAAAACTATATTTT. Translating it yields CASSDRGQGVSKLYF.